The clone carrying this T cell receptor (beta chain) has just a few counts. Its antigen is not identified. The data originate from a study of beta chain features in type 1 diabetes. The sequenced template was cDNA made from the entire isolated RNA. This table comes from immunoSEQ multiplex PCR, and its TCRdb copy is limited to in-frame clones, with some not included. The table lists about 280,000 clones, over 12% of them singletons. Study observations and caveats: Shorter templates might be favored by PCR, and equally so in patients and in controls. When Type 1 diabetes patients were examined, their TCRB CDR3s proved moderately but significantly shorter in all four CD4+ subsets.

V trimming: 5 bases; J trimming: 5 bases; junction bases outside the gene matches: 3. CDR1 is MNHNY and CDR2 is SVGAGI in the germline V gene (reference sequence). The CDR3 runs 13 residues. This TCR was recovered from a man aged 18 to 30 with type 1 diabetes. This sequence joins TRBV6-6 and TRBJ1-2, with TRBD1 matching over 9 bases. Sequencing was performed on naive CD4+ T cells from blood. In DNA, the CDR3 is TGTGCCAGCAGTACGGACAGGGGATATGGCTACACCTTC. Protein: CASSTDRGYGYTF.